This T cell receptor beta chain was found in a study of blood T cell repertoires in COVID-19 (dated by TCRdb to 2018 to 2021). General notes on the study: Collaborator samples came from the United States, Italy and Spain and covered acute and convalescent phases of COVID-19. The samples were drawn from the first 160 participants of the ongoing ImmuneRACE study and from 1,254 subjects provided by 6 global collaborators. Where available, HLA class I and class II types were taken from metadata supplied by the sample provider and were not determined by assay-based typing. Deeply sampled blood TCRbeta repertoires from subjects exposed to, actively infected with, or recovered from COVID-19 were included in the dataset. The sample metadata nearly always contained a de-identified subject ID, COVID-19 status, age in years and sex. The repertoires were released in a freely available public database intended as a resource for research on the immune response to SARS-CoV-2. The prospective study material was composed of cDNA or gDNA derived from T cells, B-cell-depleted T cells, or PBMCs.

Points on this clone: The antigen it recognizes is unknown. Compared with germline, one end of the junction differs, possibly owing to a read error.

TCRbeta CDR3 regions were amplified from genomic DNA using the immunoSEQ Assay, a bias-controlled multiplex PCR. The original pipeline was this. Within the assay, amplification of reference gene primers was used to estimate how many nucleated cells each sample contained. To quantify the absolute abundance of each unique TCRbeta CDR3 rearrangement, sequence reads were collapsed and filtered. For each sample, productive Simpson clonality was calculated as the square root of Simpson's diversity index over productive rearrangements. TCRdb limited this immuneACCESS table to in-frame rearrangements with V and J called. A share of clones is missing; checked studies link under half to unresolved V genes, and the rest is unexplained. V, J and clone size derive from that table, while D and trimming were established from the DNA sequence. Across this sample there are over 90,000 clones, with 92% seen only once. The ten largest clones add up to 1.5% to 2% of the sample.

The paper's findings and limits, for the study overall: The quantity of clinical and demographic metadata differed by source and by participant and was supplied without curation.

The germline V gene specifies MDHEN as CDR1 and SYDVKM as CDR2. There are 14 amino acids in the CDR3, from cysteine to phenylalanine inclusive. The kept DNA is CDR3 alone, 42 bases in frame from the first base. One collaborating source in Seattle enrolled patients during active infection and followed them longitudinally through the course of disease. Each collaborating institution followed its own protocols to collect whole blood in K2EDTA tubes. For TCRbeta analysis, collaborators shipped samples in one of three forms: frozen whole blood, isolated PBMCs, or DNA extracted from either of those sample types.

This TCR was sampled from a woman aged 45-65 years with COVID-19, enrolled during active disease. Sequencing used peripheral blood. The V and J segments used are TRBV28 and TRBJ1-4; D gene: possibly TRBD1, on 6 matching bases. The CDR3 region reads CAIGQLATNEKLFF. The bases are TGCGCCATCGGACAGCTAGCAACTAATGAAAAACTGTTTTTT.